The subject of this entry is one T cell receptor (beta chain). This specimen comes from a study of cytomegalovirus exposure and HLA in healthy donors. The length of the CDR3 is 16 residues. Germline CDR1 LGHNA, CDR2 YSLEER. With 2 bases removed from V and 0 bases from J, the gap between germline ends came to 12 bases. TCRdb's copy holds only in-frame clones and misses some; the assay was immunoSEQ multiplex PCR. The sample records some 330,000 clones, around 86% being singletons. While the first cohort had about 610 subjects, the donors belonged to the separate validation cohort of 100 to 150 subjects.

The sample was PBMCs. The rearrangement uses TRBV4-3 and TRBJ2-3, with D possibly matching TRBD2 (6 bases). This clonotype was obtained from a woman younger than 35 in good health and CMV-seronegative. CDR3 sequence (DNA): TGCGCCAGCAGCCAACTAGCGACGACTAGCACAGATACGCAGTATTTT. It is translated as CASSQLATTSTDTQYF.